A selection of T cell receptor beta chains follows, all from one sample in a study of T cell responses to AZD1222 COVID-19 vaccine. Generated by immunoSEQ multiplex PCR, the TCRdb table keeps only in-frame clones and is missing some. The sample holds 100,000 to 150,000 clones, about 90% seen once. The sequenced sample was peripheral blood, obtained on day 0 of AZD1222 vaccination. The receptors were gathered from an adult in good health. Both conserved end residues are part of each CDR3. The D gene is left open where the match is weak. The listing skips clone size in some rows; elsewhere it reads once, few, many or a size class.

J gene,clone size,D gene,V gene,CDR3 protein,CDR3 DNA
TRBJ2-2,-,-,TRBV9,CASSLQAKTGELFF,TGTGCCAGCAGCCTCCAAGCTAAGACCGGGGAGCTGTTTTTT
TRBJ2-7,-,-,TRBV7-9,CASSDRRNEQYF,TGTGCCAGCAGCGACCGTAGAAACGAGCAGTACTTC
TRBJ2-5,-,-,TRBV19,CASSAENFDGRETQYF,TGTGCCAGTAGTGCTGAAAACTTCGACGGGCGAGAGACCCAGTACTTC
TRBJ2-7,-,TRBD2,TRBV4-2,CASSQDIGRGGYEQYF,TGTGCCAGCAGCCAAGATATCGGGAGGGGCGGGTACGAGCAGTACTTC
TRBJ2-2,-,TRBD1,TRBV7-8,CASSPDRGYTGELFF,TGTGCCAGCAGCCCCGACAGGGGATACACCGGGGAGCTGTTTTTT
TRBJ2-7,-,-,TRBV9,CASSVSPALIYEQYF,TGTGCCAGCAGCGTAAGCCCCGCTCTAATCTACGAGCAGTACTTC
TRBJ2-5,-,-,TRBV5-1,CASSDQETQYF,TGCGCCAGCAGCGACCAAGAGACCCAGTACTTC
TRBJ1-5,-,-,TRBV28,CASTPGPRQPQHF,TGTGCCAGCACCCCGGGCCCCCGTCAGCCCCAGCATTTT
TRBJ2-2,-,-,TRBV9,CASSVVTSNTGELFF,TGTGCCAGCAGCGTAGTAACTAGCAACACCGGGGAGCTGTTTTTT
TRBJ1-2,-,-,TRBV29-1,CSVENLYSLSGYGYTF,TGCAGCGTTGAAAACCTCTACAGCCTCAGCGGCTATGGCTACACCTTC
TRBJ2-7,few,-,TRBV28,CASSLGGGHLEQYF,TGTGCCAGCAGTTTAGGAGGCGGGCACTTGGAGCAGTACTTC
TRBJ2-7,-,-,TRBV18,CASSIQGTTSYEQYF,TGTGCCAGTTCCATTCAGGGTACGACATCCTACGAGCAGTACTTC
TRBJ2-2,-,-,TRBV6-4,CASRSRGNTGELFF,TGTGCCAGCAGGAGCCGGGGGAACACCGGGGAGCTGTTTTTT
TRBJ1-1,-,TRBD1,TRBV5-1,CASSWGQGKNTEAFF,TGCGCCAGCAGCTGGGGACAGGGAAAGAACACTGAAGCTTTCTTT
TRBJ2-1,-,TRBD1,TRBV30,CAWSALDRDEQFF,TGTGCCTGGAGTGCCCTGGACAGGGATGAGCAGTTCTTC
TRBJ1-5,-,TRBD1,TRBV19,CASRPGQGAQPQHF,TGTGCCAGTAGGCCGGGACAGGGGGCTCAGCCCCAGCATTTT
TRBJ2-7,-,-,TRBV6-5,CASSYDWSSYEQYF,TGTGCCAGCAGTTACGACTGGAGCTCCTACGAGCAGTACTTC
TRBJ1-5,once,TRBD1,TRBV27,CASGGQGRNQPQHF,TGTGCCAGCGGGGGACAGGGACGCAATCAGCCCCAGCATTTT
TRBJ1-2,-,-,TRBV2,CASTVWDTSGYGYTF,TGTGCCAGCACTGTTTGGGACACCTCGGGGTATGGCTACACCTTC
TRBJ1-1,-,-,TRBV2,CASSEWGEAFF,TGTGCCAGCAGTGAATGGGGTGAAGCTTTCTTT
TRBJ2-1,-,TRBD2,TRBV3-1/TRBV3-2,CASSQPPGLAGVKLTGEQFF,TGTGCCAGCAGCCAACCACCGGGACTAGCGGGAGTAAAACTAACAGGGGAGCAGTTCTTC
TRBJ1-2,-,TRBD1,TRBV7-9,CASSPGTGVGGYTF,TGTGCCAGCAGCCCCGGGACAGGGGTGGGTGGCTACACCTTC
TRBJ2-7,-,-,TRBV7-9,CASSLEAGWLHEQYF,TGTGCCAGCAGCTTAGAGGCGGGGTGGCTTCACGAGCAGTACTTC
TRBJ1-1,-,-,TRBV5-1,CASSLGIGIGMNTEAFF,TGCGCCAGCAGCTTGGGAATAGGGATTGGGATGAACACTGAAGCTTTCTTT
TRBJ2-6,-,-,TRBV5-1,CASSPDGQTNVLTF,TGCGCCAGCAGCCCCGACGGCCAGACCAACGTCCTGACTTTC
TRBJ1-2,-,-,TRBV18,CASSSATDGYTF,TGTGCCAGCTCAAGTGCGACAGATGGCTACACCTTC
TRBJ2-7,once,-,TRBV7-8,CASSLGSHPLAEQYF,TGTGCCAGCAGCTTAGGGTCCCACCCATTGGCCGAGCAGTACTTC
TRBJ1-2,-,TRBD1,TRBV4-1,CASSQFPQGKSGYTF,TGCGCCAGCAGCCAATTTCCACAGGGGAAAAGTGGCTACACCTTC
TRBJ2-5,once,-,TRBV5-6,CASSLGEETQYF,TGTGCCAGCAGCTTGGGGGAAGAGACCCAGTACTTC
TRBJ2-1,-,TRBD2,TRBV5-4,CASSPLAGKYNEQFF,TGTGCCAGCAGCCCACTAGCGGGGAAATACAATGAGCAGTTCTTC
TRBJ2-5,-,TRBD1,TRBV4-1,CASSQEGQGQETQYF,TGCGCCAGCAGCCAAGAAGGACAGGGGCAAGAGACCCAGTACTTC
TRBJ2-5,-,TRBD1,TRBV2,CASSEIQGAWETQYF,TGTGCCAGCAGTGAAATTCAGGGGGCGTGGGAGACCCAGTACTTC
TRBJ1-2,-,-,TRBV4-1,CASSQGPFGRVAF,TGCGCCAGCAGCCAAGGGCCATTCGGGAGGGTGGCCTTC
TRBJ2-7,-,TRBD2,TRBV5-1,CASSASGSLSTEQYF,TGCGCCAGCAGCGCTAGCGGGAGTCTCTCCACCGAGCAGTACTTC
TRBJ2-5,-,TRBD2,TRBV18,CASSPLAGYQETQYF,TGTGCCAGCTCACCACTAGCGGGGTACCAAGAGACCCAGTACTTC
TRBJ1-2,-,-,TRBV25-1,CASRDWNTNGYTF,TGTGCCAGCAGAGATTGGAACACAAATGGCTACACCTTC
TRBJ2-7,-,-,TRBV6-1,CASSEWEGAAYEQYF,TGTGCCAGCAGTGAATGGGAAGGGGCCGCCTACGAGCAGTACTTC
TRBJ2-1,-,TRBD1,TRBV18,CASSPGTGGYNEQFF,TGTGCCAGCTCCCCCGGGACAGGGGGCTACAATGAGCAGTTCTTC
TRBJ2-7,-,-,TRBV7-3,CASSLLGGYEQYF,TGTGCCAGCAGCTTATTGGGTGGGTACGAGCAGTACTTC
TRBJ2-2,-,TRBD1,TRBV6-5,CASRGQPDTGELFF,TGTGCCAGCAGGGGACAGCCCGACACCGGGGAGCTGTTTTTT
TRBJ1-3,once,TRBD1,TRBV30,CAWETGAGNTIYF,TGTGCCTGGGAGACAGGGGCTGGGAACACCATATATTTT
TRBJ1-1,-,-,TRBV5-1,CASSLTDSYTEAFF,TGCGCCAGCAGCTTGACAGACAGTTACACTGAAGCTTTCTTT
TRBJ2-3,-,TRBD2,TRBV25-1,CASTSGGGGDTQYF,TGTGCCAGCACTAGCGGAGGCGGGGGAGATACGCAGTATTTT
TRBJ1-1,-,TRBD1,TRBV19,CASSEGTGRTTEAFF,TGTGCCAGTAGTGAAGGGACAGGTCGTACCACTGAAGCTTTCTTT
TRBJ2-7,-,TRBD1,TRBV7-9,CASSRTFDRAYEQYF,TGTGCCAGCAGCCGGACGTTCGACAGGGCTTACGAGCAGTACTTC
TRBJ2-7,-,-,TRBV6-5,CASTQRGSSYEQYF,TGTGCCAGCACCCAGAGAGGGTCGAGCTACGAGCAGTACTTC
TRBJ1-2,-,-,TRBV12-3/TRBV12-4,CASSSFAVYGYTF,TGTGCCAGCAGTTCCTTCGCGGTCTATGGCTACACCTTC
TRBJ2-3,-,TRBD2,TRBV4-2,CASSQAGGPTDTQYF,TGTGCCAGCAGCCAAGCGGGAGGGCCGACAGATACGCAGTATTTT